These 3 T cell receptor beta chains share one sample of origin, sequenced in a study of blood T cell repertoires in COVID-19 (TCRdb year 2020). The method behind the library was the immunoSEQ multiplex PCR assay. The table comes from immuneACCESS by way of TCRdb, which keeps in-frame sequences with V and J called. Part of the clones is missing from these tables; in studies checked, under half for an unresolved V gene and the rest for unknown reasons. For this sample there are about 490,000 clones; 70% to 90% appear just once. Jointly, the top ten make up roughly 3.2% of the sample. Material: peripheral blood. These receptors were obtained from a human donor in a cohort sampled during active COVID-19.

This sequence joins TRBV11-3 and TRBJ2-3; 16 bases fit TRBD2. The J segment lost 7 bases and the V segment lost 1 base, leaving 11 bases of the junction unmatched. This CDR3 is 19 amino acids long. CDR1 SGHNT and CDR2 YENEEA come from the germline V gene. Here the CDR3 reads CASSLGKLGLAGGPNTQYF. The CDR3 region has the DNA TGTGCCAGCAGCTTAGGAAAGTTGGGACTAGCGGGAGGGCCGAATACGCAGTATTTT. The variable domain in full, completed from reference TRBV11-3 and TRBJ2-3, reads EAGVVQSPRYKIIEKKQPVAFWCNPISGHNTLYWYLQNLGQGPELLIRYENEEAVDDSQLPKDRFSAERLKGVDSTLKIQPAELGDSAVYLCASSLGKLGLAGGPNTQYFGPGTRLTVL.

The chain links TRBV29-1 to TRBJ2-1; D might be TRBD2 (5 bases). Between the trimmed V and J ends, which lost 4 bases and 4 bases, there was a span of 5 bases. CDR3 length: 11 residues. The germline V gene encodes CDR1 SQVTM and CDR2 ANQGSEA. The DNA of the CDR3 is TGCAGCGTTGGCGGGTACAATGAGCAGTTCTTC. Translated: CSVGGYNEQFF.

CDR3: CASSLTSGRGDTQYF. CDR3 DNA sequence: TGCGCCAGCAGCTTGACTAGCGGGAGAGGAGATACGCAGTATTTT. The chain links TRBV4-3 to TRBJ2-3; 12 bases map to TRBD2. CDR3 size: 15 residues. V was clipped by 5 bases and J by 5 bases; unmatched bases: 5. In germline, CDR1 is LGHNA, CDR2 YSLEER.